This T cell receptor beta chain originates from a study of cytomegalovirus exposure and HLA in healthy donors. General observations from the study: Rarity marked most TCR sequences, yet some public TCRs occurred in many donors.

This CDR3 spans 15 amino acids. V was trimmed by 6 bases and J by 1 base, leaving 14 bases between them. Germline V CDR1 and CDR2: SNHLY, FYNNEI. Details on this clone: Its specificity is not known.

The PCR was carried out with 60 Vbeta primers and 13 Jbeta primers. The assay was immunoSEQ multiplex PCR, and TCRdb's table has in-frame clones only and misses some. The sample has 160,000 or so clones, roughly 85% seen once. Sequencing was done on a sample of PBMCs. This TCR came from a woman between 18 and 30 years old in good health and CMV-seronegative. The chain combines TRBV2 with TRBJ2-3, with a tentative D call TRBD2 (7 bases). The CDR3 DNA sequence: TGTGCCAGCAGCCCCAACGGGGGGCGCACAGATACGCAGTATTTT. The encoded protein is CASSPNGGRTDTQYF.